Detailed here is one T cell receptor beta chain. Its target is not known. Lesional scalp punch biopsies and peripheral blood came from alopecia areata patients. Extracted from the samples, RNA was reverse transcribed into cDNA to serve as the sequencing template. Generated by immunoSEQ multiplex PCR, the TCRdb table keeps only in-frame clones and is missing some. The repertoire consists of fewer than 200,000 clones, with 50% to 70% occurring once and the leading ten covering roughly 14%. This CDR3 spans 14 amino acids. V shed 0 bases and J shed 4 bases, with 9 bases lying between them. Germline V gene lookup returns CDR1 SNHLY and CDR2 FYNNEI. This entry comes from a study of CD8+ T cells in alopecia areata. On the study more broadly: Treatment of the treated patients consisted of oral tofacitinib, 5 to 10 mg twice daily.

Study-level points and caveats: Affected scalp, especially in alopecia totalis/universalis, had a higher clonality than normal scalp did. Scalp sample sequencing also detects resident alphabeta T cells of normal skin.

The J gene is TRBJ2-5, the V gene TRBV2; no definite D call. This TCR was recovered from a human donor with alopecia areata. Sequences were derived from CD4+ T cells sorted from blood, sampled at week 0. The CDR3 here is CASSEAASVETQYF. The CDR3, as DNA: TGTGCCAGCAGTGAAGCTGCAAGCGTAGAGACCCAGTACTTC.